These T cell receptor beta chains were read from a single sample in a study of blood T cell repertoires in COVID-19. This table comes from immunoSEQ multiplex PCR, and its TCRdb copy is limited to in-frame clones, with some not included. The sample lists approximately 70,000 clones; just over 70% were seen once. The sequenced material came from PBMCs or T cells enriched from blood (not recorded which). Receptor source: a woman aged 60-70 years who had been exposed to COVID-19. Both conserved end residues are trimmed from each CDR3. The D gene is left open where the match is weak.

len	j_gene	v_gene	d_gene	CDR3aa
13	TRBJ1-1	TRBV3-1/TRBV3-2	NA	ASSQSQGVGTEAF
11	TRBJ2-5	TRBV6-4	NA	ASSDSSGRPQY
13	TRBJ2-5	TRBV15	NA	ATSLFSGNQETQY
11	TRBJ2-7	TRBV28	TRBD1	ATHRDRGYEQY
13	TRBJ1-1	TRBV19	TRBD1	ASKLKGQGNTEAF
17	TRBJ2-5	TRBV5-4	TRBD2	ASSLEGWRGTIREETQY
12	TRBJ2-7	TRBV19	NA	ASSPGTQTYEQY
10	TRBJ1-2	TRBV19	NA	ASYSGAWGYT
14	TRBJ2-1	TRBV10-3	NA	AISGFEIAGSDEQF
14	TRBJ2-1	TRBV7-8	NA	ASSLDSSSSYNEQF
10	TRBJ1-1	TRBV2	NA	ASSDRDAEAF
10	TRBJ1-3	TRBV28	NA	ASSLDQGLGV
13	TRBJ1-6	TRBV9	NA	ASSVGGRGDSPLH
12	TRBJ1-4	TRBV7-9	TRBD1	ASSPTGAREKLF
18	TRBJ1-6	TRBV27	TRBD1	ASRRGDRDLSRFSNSPLH
10	TRBJ1-2	TRBV28	NA	ASSLNRGGYT
16	TRBJ2-1	TRBV19	TRBD2	ASSAWTSGRAGYNEQF
13	TRBJ1-5	TRBV19	NA	ASSIKRVSNQPQH
10	TRBJ2-3	TRBV29-1	NA	SVGDSPDTQY
15	TRBJ1-1	TRBV7-2	TRBD1	ASSQRTGGIGGTEAF
13	TRBJ1-1	TRBV7-2	TRBD1	ASSPGGWSRTEAF
12	TRBJ1-1	TRBV5-1	NA	ASKSQVLNTEAF
12	TRBJ1-1	TRBV27	TRBD1	ASKRSSSTGGAF
14	TRBJ2-2	TRBV7-6	NA	ASSPLGGANTGELF
12	TRBJ1-2	TRBV19	NA	ASSIPGSGYGYT
13	TRBJ2-7	TRBV11-2	TRBD2	ASSSSSGGSYEQY
14	TRBJ2-1	TRBV7-2	TRBD2	ASSPRGRSSYNEQF
13	TRBJ2-6	TRBV27	NA	ASSSAGPGANVLT
14	TRBJ1-6	TRBV30	NA	AWSRSTVTYNSPLH
12	TRBJ1-1	TRBV25-1	TRBD1	ASSDTGRGNMAF
13	TRBJ2-1	TRBV5-1	TRBD2	ASSSGAGRDNEQF
13	TRBJ2-2	TRBV5-1	TRBD1	ASSLGGGDTGELF
12	TRBJ2-7	TRBV7-2	NA	ASSLGVSSGEQY
11	TRBJ1-2	TRBV7-2	NA	ASSFGGGMRYT
12	TRBJ2-2	TRBV27	NA	ASSVGVGTGELF
11	TRBJ1-5	TRBV11-2	NA	ASSLDWSQPQH
12	TRBJ1-2	TRBV3-1/TRBV3-2	TRBD1	ASSRMTGKGGYT
11	TRBJ1-5	TRBV19	NA	ASDSGGNQPQH
9	TRBJ1-1	TRBV9	NA	ASSTDTEAF
13	TRBJ1-4	TRBV28	NA	ASSPNLGTNEKLF
13	TRBJ2-7	TRBV3-1/TRBV3-2	NA	ASSVSKGSGYEQY
11	TRBJ1-2	TRBV5-1	NA	ASSWTRTDGYT
14	TRBJ2-2	TRBV5-1	TRBD2	ASSALAVVNTGELF
12	TRBJ2-1	TRBV16	NA	ASTRDNSYNEQF
13	TRBJ1-2	TRBV2	TRBD1	ASSKMTGGYSGYT
13	TRBJ2-3	TRBV7-2	TRBD2	ASSPGLASSHTQY
13	TRBJ2-3	TRBV6-1	NA	ASSERPRSTDTQY
15	TRBJ2-1	TRBV27	TRBD1	ASSRARTGGLHNEQF
13	TRBJ1-4	TRBV19	NA	ASSIAEATNEKLF
13	TRBJ1-2	TRBV5-1	NA	ASSLRPDRTVFYT
11	TRBJ2-3	TRBV4-3	NA	ASSQEQRDTQY